The rows below give T cell receptor beta chains drawn from one sample of a study of shared clonotypes between healthy human individuals. The method was immunoSEQ multiplex PCR; TCRdb's version includes in-frame clones alone and lacks a portion of them. The sample includes about 600,000 clones, more than 95% seen only once; the top ten take 0.3%. The sample comprised naive CD8+ T cells sorted from blood. The source of these receptors is a man in his thirties or forties in good health. The CDR3 runs from the conserved cysteine through the conserved F or W. A D gene is named only where the DNA matches it firmly. Size values are once, few and many counts, or a class for expanded clones, and some rows have none.

>TRBV10-2|TRBD2|.|16|TRBJ2-1
CASSVRTSGPYNEQFF
TGCGCCAGCAGTGTCCGGACTAGCGGGCCTTACAATGAGCAGTTCTTC
>TRBV5-1|TRBD1|.|16|TRBJ2-1
CASSSDRGEGYNEQFF
TGCGCCAGCAGCTCTGACAGGGGAGAGGGGTACAATGAGCAGTTCTTC
>TRBV11-3|.|.|13|TRBJ2-1
CASSAGPVDEQFF
TGTGCCAGCAGCGCAGGCCCCGTGGATGAGCAGTTCTTC
>TRBV28|.|.|16|TRBJ2-2
CASSPLGDSAQGELFF
TGTGCCAGCAGTCCGCTGGGTGATAGCGCCCAGGGGGAGCTGTTTTTT
>TRBV10-1|.|.|13|TRBJ2-7
CASSDGSEYEQYF
TGCGCCAGCAGTGATGGTTCTGAGTACGAGCAGTACTTC
>TRBV7-9|TRBD2|.|16|TRBJ2-1
CASSPVAGGPGNEQFF
TGTGCCAGCAGCCCGGTAGCGGGAGGCCCTGGGAATGAGCAGTTCTTC
>TRBV9|TRBD2|.|18|TRBJ2-7
CASSVPTNSSGRNHEQYF
TGTGCCAGCAGCGTACCAACAAATTCTAGCGGGAGAAACCACGAGCAGTACTTC
>TRBV27|.|.|15|TRBJ2-1
CASLTNAGSYNEQFF
TGTGCCTCACTGACTAATGCAGGCTCCTACAATGAGCAGTTCTTC
>TRBV28|TRBD2|.|16|TRBJ2-5
CASSFPGLAGGETQYF
TGTGCCAGCAGTTTCCCGGGACTAGCGGGAGGAGAGACCCAGTACTTC
>TRBV5-1|TRBD2|once|12|TRBJ2-1
CASSDTSDEQFF
TGCGCCAGCAGCGACACTAGCGATGAGCAGTTCTTC
>TRBV27|.|.|14|TRBJ2-7
CASGDGGNIYEQYF
TGTGCCAGCGGGGACGGAGGGAATATCTACGAGCAGTACTTC
>TRBV11-2|.|.|13|TRBJ1-5
CASSLVRGQPQHF
TGTGCCAGCAGCTTAGTTAGGGGTCAGCCCCAGCATTTT
>TRBV18|.|.|13|TRBJ2-1
CASSPDNYNEQFF
TGTGCCAGCTCCCCGGACAACTACAATGAGCAGTTCTTC
>TRBV18|TRBD2|.|16|TRBJ2-3
CASSPWREGPPDTQYF
TGTGCCAGCTCACCTTGGCGGGAGGGCCCCCCAGATACGCAGTATTTT
>TRBV11-2|TRBD1|.|14|TRBJ2-7
CASSLAQGDYEQYF
TGTGCCAGCAGCTTAGCCCAGGGGGACTACGAGCAGTACTTC
>TRBV5-5|TRBD2|.|15|TRBJ2-1
CASSPGLGAWNEQFF
TGTGCCAGCAGCCCCGGACTAGGAGCTTGGAATGAGCAGTTCTTC
>TRBV7-2|.|.|15|TRBJ2-5
CASSLDAGSQETQYF
TGTGCCAGCAGCTTAGATGCAGGGTCCCAAGAGACCCAGTACTTC
>TRBV7-8|TRBD1|many|16|TRBJ1-1
CASSLLGGTMNTEAFF
TGTGCCAGCAGCTTATTAGGGGGCACCATGAACACTGAAGCTTTCTTT
>TRBV27|.|.|13|TRBJ2-7
CASSLSRGAEQYF
TGTGCCAGCAGTTTATCTCGGGGAGCCGAGCAGTACTTC
>TRBV2|TRBD1|.|17|TRBJ2-3
CASSVPGQGADTDTQYF
TGTGCCAGCAGCGTCCCGGGACAGGGGGCAGACACAGATACGCAGTATTTT
>TRBV6-4|.|.|13|TRBJ2-1
CASSDFSGNEQFF
TGTGCCAGCAGTGACTTTAGCGGAAATGAGCAGTTCTTC
>TRBV5-5|TRBD2|.|16|TRBJ2-7
CASSRLAGGPIYEQYF
TGTGCCAGCAGCCGGCTAGCGGGAGGGCCCATCTACGAGCAGTACTTC
>TRBV29-1|.|.|13|TRBJ2-1
CSAPGTFLYEQFF
TGCAGCGCCCCCGGGACTTTCCTCTATGAGCAGTTCTTC
>TRBV7-9|.|.|14|TRBJ1-1
CASSPDRMNTEAFF
TGTGCCAGCAGCCCCGACAGGATGAACACTGAAGCTTTCTTT
>TRBV7-9|TRBD1|.|15|TRBJ1-5
CASSSNRGRNQPQHF
TGTGCCAGCAGCTCGAACAGGGGGAGGAATCAGCCCCAGCATTTT
>TRBV30|.|.|13|TRBJ2-3
CAWNTGRTDTQYF
TGTGCCTGGAACACCGGGCGCACAGATACGCAGTATTTT
>TRBV18|.|once|15|TRBJ2-7
CASSPPSGAPYEQYF
TGTGCCAGCTCACCACCTTCAGGGGCACCCTACGAGCAGTACTTC
>TRBV7-9|.|.|14|TRBJ1-2
CASSLADRDYGYTF
TGTGCCAGCAGCTTAGCGGACAGAGACTATGGCTACACCTTC
>TRBV11-3|.|.|16|TRBJ2-5
CASSSNSGLGTETQYF
TGTGCCAGCAGCTCGAACAGCGGTCTCGGGACAGAGACCCAGTACTTC
>TRBV27|.|.|16|TRBJ1-1
CASSAGVSGSNTEAFF
TGTGCCAGCAGTGCAGGGGTTTCGGGTTCGAACACTGAAGCTTTCTTT
>TRBV15|TRBD1|.|18|TRBJ1-1
CATSEDGTGGVWNTEAFF
TGTGCCACCAGCGAAGACGGGACAGGGGGCGTTTGGAACACTGAAGCTTTCTTT
>TRBV5-1|.|once|14|TRBJ2-2
CASSLESPTGELFF
TGCGCCAGCAGCTTGGAATCCCCCACCGGGGAGCTGTTTTTT
>TRBV9|TRBD2|.|20|TRBJ2-3
CASSALPGLAGGASTDTQYF
TGTGCCAGCAGCGCTCTGCCGGGACTAGCGGGAGGTGCTAGCACAGATACGCAGTATTTT
>TRBV11-2|.|.|11|TRBJ1-1
CASSYKAEAFF
TGTGCCAGCAGCTATAAGGCTGAAGCTTTCTTT
>TRBV14|TRBD1|.|15|TRBJ2-7
CASSQERTGSYEQYF
TGTGCCAGCAGCCAGGAACGGACAGGCTCCTACGAGCAGTACTTC
>TRBV10-3|TRBD2|.|16|TRBJ2-3
CAISGLLANRGDTQYF
TGTGCCATCAGTGGGTTACTAGCGAACCGGGGAGATACGCAGTATTTT
>TRBV27|.|.|14|TRBJ2-7
CASSSYREADEQYF
TGTGCCAGCAGTTCCTACAGGGAGGCAGACGAGCAGTACTTC
>TRBV6-5|TRBD2|.|14|TRBJ2-7
CASSPSGLADEQYF
TGTGCCAGCAGTCCCTCCGGACTAGCTGACGAGCAGTACTTC
>TRBV27|.|once|14|TRBJ1-5
CASRLQGSNQPQHF
TGTGCCAGCAGGTTACAGGGCAGCAATCAGCCCCAGCATTTT
>TRBV6-1|TRBD1|.|14|TRBJ2-7
CASSAGQGAYEQYF
TGTGCCAGCAGTGCGGGTCAGGGGGCATACGAGCAGTACTTC
>TRBV11-2|.|few|10|TRBJ2-7
CASSLYEQYF
TGTGCCAGCAGCTTATACGAGCAGTACTTC
>TRBV5-4|.|.|15|TRBJ2-1
CASSSDVSSYNEQFF
TGTGCCAGCAGCTCCGACGTTAGCTCCTACAATGAGCAGTTCTTC
>TRBV29-1|.|.|14|TRBJ2-7
CSVEDSGSSYEQYF
TGCAGCGTTGAAGATAGCGGAAGCTCCTACGAGCAGTACTTC
>TRBV27|.|.|14|TRBJ2-1
CASSHYREDNEQFF
TGTGCCAGCAGTCACTACAGGGAGGACAATGAGCAGTTCTTC
>TRBV6-1|.|.|15|TRBJ2-1
CASSEFRTANNEQFF
TGTGCCAGCAGTGAATTTAGGACAGCTAACAATGAGCAGTTCTTC
>TRBV5-5|.|.|16|TRBJ1-2
CASSLETGPRLYGYTF
TGTGCCAGCAGCTTGGAGACAGGTCCCAGGCTCTATGGCTACACCTTC
>TRBV6-6|.|.|11|TRBJ2-7
CASSYGREQYF
TGTGCCAGCAGTTATGGGAGGGAGCAGTACTTC
>TRBV27|TRBD2|.|14|TRBJ2-7
CASSLGGSDYEQYF
TGTGCCAGCAGTTTAGGCGGGAGTGATTACGAGCAGTACTTC
>TRBV4-1|TRBD1|once|16|TRBJ2-7
CASSQDAGTGYYEQYF
TGCGCCAGCAGCCAAGATGCTGGGACAGGATACTACGAGCAGTACTTC
>TRBV9|TRBD1|.|14|TRBJ2-7
CASSVRDRGFEQYF
TGTGCCAGCAGCGTAAGGGACAGGGGTTTCGAGCAGTACTTC
>TRBV11-2|.|.|14|TRBJ2-1
CASSLYGGYNEQFF
TGTGCCAGCAGCTTGTACGGGGGTTACAATGAGCAGTTCTTC
>TRBV11-2|TRBD2|.|19|TRBJ2-5
CASSLTYWTSGNSKETQYF
TGTGCCAGCAGCTTAACTTACTGGACTAGCGGGAATTCTAAAGAGACCCAGTACTTC